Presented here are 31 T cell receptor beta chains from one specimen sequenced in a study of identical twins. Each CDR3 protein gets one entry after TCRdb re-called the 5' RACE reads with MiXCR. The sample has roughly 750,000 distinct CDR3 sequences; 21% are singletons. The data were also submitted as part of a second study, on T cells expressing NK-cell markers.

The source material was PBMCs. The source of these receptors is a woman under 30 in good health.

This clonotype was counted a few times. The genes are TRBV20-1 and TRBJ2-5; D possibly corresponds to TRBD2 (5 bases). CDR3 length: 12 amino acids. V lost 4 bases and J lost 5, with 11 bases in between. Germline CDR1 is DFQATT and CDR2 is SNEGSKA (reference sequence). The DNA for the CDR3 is TGCAGTGCTACGGACTGGCGGGAGACCCAGTACTTC. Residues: CSATDWRETQYF.

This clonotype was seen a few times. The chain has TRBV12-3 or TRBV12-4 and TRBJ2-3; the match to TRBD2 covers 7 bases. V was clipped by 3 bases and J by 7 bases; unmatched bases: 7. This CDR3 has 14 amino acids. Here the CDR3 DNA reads TGTGCCAGCAGTTTGGGGGGGAGAGGAAATACGCAGTATTTT. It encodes CASSLGGRGNTQYF.

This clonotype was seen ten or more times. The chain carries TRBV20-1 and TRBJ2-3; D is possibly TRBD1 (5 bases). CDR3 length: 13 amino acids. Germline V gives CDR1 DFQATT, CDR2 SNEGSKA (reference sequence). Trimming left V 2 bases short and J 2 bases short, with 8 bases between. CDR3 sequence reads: CSARPGPTDTQYF. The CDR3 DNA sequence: TGCAGTGCTAGACCAGGGCCCACAGATACGCAGTATTTT.

The CDR3 reads CASSHGAAYEQYF. CDR3 nucleotides: TGTGCCAGCAGCCATGGGGCAGCGTACGAGCAGTACTTC. This chain links TRBV7-9 with TRBJ2-7, with a tentative D call TRBD1 (5 bases). Trimming removed 5 bases from V and 4 bases from J, with 12 bases in between. CDR1 and CDR2 (germline): SEHNR, FQNEAQ (reference sequence). The CDR3 has 13 residues.

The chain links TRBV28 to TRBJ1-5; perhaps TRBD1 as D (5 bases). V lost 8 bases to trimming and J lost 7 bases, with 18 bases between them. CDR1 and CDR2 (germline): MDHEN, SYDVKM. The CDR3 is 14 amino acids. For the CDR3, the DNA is TGTGCCAGCGGCAATCCAGGGAGCAGCCAGCCCCAGCATTTT. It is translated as CASGNPGSSQPQHF. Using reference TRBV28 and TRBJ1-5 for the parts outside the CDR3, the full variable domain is DVKVTQSSRYLVKRTGEKVFLECVQDMDHENMFWYRQDPGLGLRLIYFSYDVKMKEKGDIPEGYSVSREKKERFSLILESASTNQTSMYLCASGNPGSSQPQHFGDGTRLSIL.

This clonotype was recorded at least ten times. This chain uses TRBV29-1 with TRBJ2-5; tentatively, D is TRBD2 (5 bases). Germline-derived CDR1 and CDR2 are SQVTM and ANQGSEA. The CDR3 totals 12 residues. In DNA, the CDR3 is TGCAGTGGCGCCCGGGGTCAAGAGACCCAGTACTTC. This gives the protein CSGARGQETQYF.

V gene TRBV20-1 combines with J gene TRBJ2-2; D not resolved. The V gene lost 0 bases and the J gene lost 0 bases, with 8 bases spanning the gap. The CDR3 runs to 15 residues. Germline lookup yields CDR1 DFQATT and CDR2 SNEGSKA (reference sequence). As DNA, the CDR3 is TGCAGTGCTAGAGATCGGACCGCGAACACCGGGGAGCTGTTTTTT. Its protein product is CSARDRTANTGELFF.

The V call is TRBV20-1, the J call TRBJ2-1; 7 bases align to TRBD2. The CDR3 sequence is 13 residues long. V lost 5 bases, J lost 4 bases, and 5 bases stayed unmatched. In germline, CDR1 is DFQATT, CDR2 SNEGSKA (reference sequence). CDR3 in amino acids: CSAAPSGYNEQFF. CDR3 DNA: TGCAGTGCTGCACCTAGCGGTTACAATGAGCAGTTCTTC.

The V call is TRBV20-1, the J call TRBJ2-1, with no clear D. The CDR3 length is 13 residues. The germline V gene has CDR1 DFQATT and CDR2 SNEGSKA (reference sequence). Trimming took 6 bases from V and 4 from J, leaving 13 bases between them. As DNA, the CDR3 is TGCAGTGCCTATTACAGTGGTTACAATGAGCAGTTCTTC. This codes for CSAYYSGYNEQFF.

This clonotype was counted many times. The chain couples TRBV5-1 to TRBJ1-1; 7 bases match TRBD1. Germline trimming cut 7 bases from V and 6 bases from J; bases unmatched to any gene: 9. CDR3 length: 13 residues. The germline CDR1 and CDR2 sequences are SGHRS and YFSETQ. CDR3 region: CASRQGREPEAFF. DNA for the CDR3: TGCGCCAGCCGACAGGGTCGAGAGCCTGAAGCTTTCTTT. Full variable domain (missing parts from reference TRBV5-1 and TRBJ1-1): KAGVTQTPRYLIKTRGQQVTLSCSPISGHRSVSWYQQTPGQGLQFLFEYFSETQRNKGNFPGRFSGRQFSNSRSEMNVSTLELGDSALYLCASRQGREPEAFFGQGTRLTVV.

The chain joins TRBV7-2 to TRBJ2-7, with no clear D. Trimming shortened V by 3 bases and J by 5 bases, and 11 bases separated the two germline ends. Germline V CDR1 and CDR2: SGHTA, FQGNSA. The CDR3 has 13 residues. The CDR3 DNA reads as TGTGCCAGCAGCTTGAACCCCCGGGACGAGCAGTACTTC. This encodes CASSLNPRDEQYF. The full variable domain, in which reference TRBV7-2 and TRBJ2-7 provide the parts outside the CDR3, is GAGVSQSPSNKVTEKGKDVELRCDPISGHTALYWYRQSLGQGLEFLIYFQGNSAPDKSGLPSDRFSAERTGGSVSTLTIQRTQQEDSAVYLCASSLNPRDEQYFGPGTRLTVT.

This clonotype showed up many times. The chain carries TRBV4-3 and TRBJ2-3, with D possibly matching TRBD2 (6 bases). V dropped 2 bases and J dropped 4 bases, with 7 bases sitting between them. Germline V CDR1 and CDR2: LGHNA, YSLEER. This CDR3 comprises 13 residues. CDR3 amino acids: CASSQPGADTQYF. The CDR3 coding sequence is TGCGCCAGCAGCCAACCGGGAGCAGATACGCAGTATTTT.

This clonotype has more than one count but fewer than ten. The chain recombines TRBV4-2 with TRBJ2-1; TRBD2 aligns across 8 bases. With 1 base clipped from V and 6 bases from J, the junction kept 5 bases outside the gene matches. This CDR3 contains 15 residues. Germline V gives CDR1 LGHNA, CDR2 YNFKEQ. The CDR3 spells CASSQGLANFNEQFF. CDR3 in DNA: TGTGCCAGCAGCCAAGGACTAGCGAACTTCAATGAGCAGTTCTTC.

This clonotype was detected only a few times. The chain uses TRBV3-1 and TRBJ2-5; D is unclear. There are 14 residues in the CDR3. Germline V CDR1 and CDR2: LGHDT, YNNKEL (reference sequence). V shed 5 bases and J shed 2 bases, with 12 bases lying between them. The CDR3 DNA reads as TGTGCCAGCAGCATGTCCATGGGACAAGAGACCCAGTACTTC. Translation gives CASSMSMGQETQYF.

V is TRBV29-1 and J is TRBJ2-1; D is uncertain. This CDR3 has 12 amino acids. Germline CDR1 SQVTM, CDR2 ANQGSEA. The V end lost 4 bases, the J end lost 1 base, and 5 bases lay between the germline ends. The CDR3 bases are TGCAGCGTTGGGGGTTCCTACAATGAGCAGTTCTTC. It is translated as CSVGGSYNEQFF.

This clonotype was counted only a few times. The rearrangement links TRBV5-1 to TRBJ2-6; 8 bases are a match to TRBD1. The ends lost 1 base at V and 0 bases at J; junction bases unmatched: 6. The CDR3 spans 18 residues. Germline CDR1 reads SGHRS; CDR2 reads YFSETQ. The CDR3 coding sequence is TGCGCCAGCAGCTTGTGGGACAGGCCCAGCTCTGGGGCCAACGTCCTGACTTTC. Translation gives CASSLWDRPSSGANVLTF.

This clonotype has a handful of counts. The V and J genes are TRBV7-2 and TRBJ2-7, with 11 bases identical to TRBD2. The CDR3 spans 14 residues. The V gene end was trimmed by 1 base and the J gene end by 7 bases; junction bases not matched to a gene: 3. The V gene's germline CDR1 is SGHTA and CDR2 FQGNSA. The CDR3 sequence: CASSLVAGGREQYF. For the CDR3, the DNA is TGTGCCAGCAGCTTAGTAGCGGGAGGGCGGGAGCAGTACTTC.

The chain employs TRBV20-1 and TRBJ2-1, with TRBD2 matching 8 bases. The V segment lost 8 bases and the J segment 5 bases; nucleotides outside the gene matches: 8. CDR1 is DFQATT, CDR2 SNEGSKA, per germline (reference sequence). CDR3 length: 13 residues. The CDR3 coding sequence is TGCAGTTCCCGAGCGGGGGTCCACAATGAGCAGTTCTTC. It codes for CSSRAGVHNEQFF.

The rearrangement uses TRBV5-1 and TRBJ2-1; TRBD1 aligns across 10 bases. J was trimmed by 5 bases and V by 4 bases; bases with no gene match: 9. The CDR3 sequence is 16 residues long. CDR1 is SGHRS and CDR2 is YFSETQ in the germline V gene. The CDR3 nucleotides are TGCGCCAGCAGCGGGGGACAGGGGACAACGAACAATGAGCAGTTCTTC. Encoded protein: CASSGGQGTTNNEQFF.

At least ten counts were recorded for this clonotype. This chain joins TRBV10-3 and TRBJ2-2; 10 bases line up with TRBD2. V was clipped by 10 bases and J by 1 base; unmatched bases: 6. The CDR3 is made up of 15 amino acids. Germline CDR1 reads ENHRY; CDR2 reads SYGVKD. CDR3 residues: CATPRTSGNTGELFF. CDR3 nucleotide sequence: TGTGCCACCCCTAGGACTAGCGGGAACACCGGGGAGCTGTTTTTT.

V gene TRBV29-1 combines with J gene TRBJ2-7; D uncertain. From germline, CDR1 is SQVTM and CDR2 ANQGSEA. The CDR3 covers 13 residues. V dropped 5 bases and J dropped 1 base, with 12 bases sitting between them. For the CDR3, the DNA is TGCAGCGTTTCCGGACCCGATTCCTACGAGCAGTACTTC. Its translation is CSVSGPDSYEQYF.

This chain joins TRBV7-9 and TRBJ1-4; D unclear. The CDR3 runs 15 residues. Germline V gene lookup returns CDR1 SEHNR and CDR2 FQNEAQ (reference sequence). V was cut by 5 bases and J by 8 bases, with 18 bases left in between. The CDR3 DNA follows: TGTGCCAGCAGCGACCCTAGAGGGTGGGAGGAAAAACTGTTTTTT. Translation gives CASSDPRGWEEKLFF.

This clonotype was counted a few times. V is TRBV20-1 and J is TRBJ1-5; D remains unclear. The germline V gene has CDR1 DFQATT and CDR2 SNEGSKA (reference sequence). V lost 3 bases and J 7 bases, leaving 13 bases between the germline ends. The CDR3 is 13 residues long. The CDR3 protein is CSARVRPGQPQHF. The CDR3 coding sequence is TGCAGTGCTAGGGTCCGTCCGGGGCAGCCCCAGCATTTT.

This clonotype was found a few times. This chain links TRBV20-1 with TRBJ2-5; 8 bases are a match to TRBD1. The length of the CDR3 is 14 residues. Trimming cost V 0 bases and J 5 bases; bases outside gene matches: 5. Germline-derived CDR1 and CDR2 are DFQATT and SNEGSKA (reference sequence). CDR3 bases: TGCAGTGCTAGAGAGACAGGGGCGGGGGAGACCCAGTACTTC. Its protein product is CSARETGAGETQYF.

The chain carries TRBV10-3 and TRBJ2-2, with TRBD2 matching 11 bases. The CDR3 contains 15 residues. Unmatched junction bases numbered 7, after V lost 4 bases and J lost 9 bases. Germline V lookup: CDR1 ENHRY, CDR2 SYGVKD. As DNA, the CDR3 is TGTGCCATCAGTGGGGGACTAGCGGATAGGTGGGAGCTGTTTTTT. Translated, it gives CAISGGLADRWELFF.

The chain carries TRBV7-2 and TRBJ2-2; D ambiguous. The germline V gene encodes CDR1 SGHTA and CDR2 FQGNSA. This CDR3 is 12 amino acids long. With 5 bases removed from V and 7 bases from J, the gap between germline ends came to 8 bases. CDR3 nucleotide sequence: TGTGCCAGCAGCCCTACGAACGGGGAGCTGTTTTTT. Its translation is CASSPTNGELFF.

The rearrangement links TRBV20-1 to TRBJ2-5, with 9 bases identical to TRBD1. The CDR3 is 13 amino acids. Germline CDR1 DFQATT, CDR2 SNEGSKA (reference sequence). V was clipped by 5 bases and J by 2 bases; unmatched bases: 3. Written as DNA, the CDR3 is TGCAGTGCTGCCGGGACAGGGCAAGAGACCCAGTACTTC. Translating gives CSAAGTGQETQYF.

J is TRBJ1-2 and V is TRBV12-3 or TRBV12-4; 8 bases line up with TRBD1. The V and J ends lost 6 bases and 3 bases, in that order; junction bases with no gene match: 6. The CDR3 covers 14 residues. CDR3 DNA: TGTGCCAGCAGCCAGGGACAGGCTGACTATGGCTACACCTTC. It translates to CASSQGQADYGYTF.

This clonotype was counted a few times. The CDR3 sequence is CASSRRRTGWDTGELFF. CDR3 DNA sequence: TGTGCCAGCAGTCGCCGCCGGACGGGGTGGGACACCGGGGAGCTGTTTTTT. The chain has TRBV6-1 and TRBJ2-2, with TRBD2 as a possible D gene (5 bases). V gave up 5 bases and J gave up 3 bases, with 19 bases separating them. This CDR3 contains 17 residues. Germline CDR1 MNHNS, CDR2 SASEGT.

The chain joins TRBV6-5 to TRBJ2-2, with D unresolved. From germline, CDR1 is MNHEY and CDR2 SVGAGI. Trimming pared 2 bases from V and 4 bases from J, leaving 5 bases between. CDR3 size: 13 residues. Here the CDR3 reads CASSYVLTGELFF. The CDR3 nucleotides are TGTGCCAGCAGTTACGTTCTCACCGGGGAGCTGTTTTTT.

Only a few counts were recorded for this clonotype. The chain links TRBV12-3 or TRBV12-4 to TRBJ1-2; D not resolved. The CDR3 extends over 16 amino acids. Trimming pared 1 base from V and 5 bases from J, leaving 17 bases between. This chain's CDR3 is CASSLGGGVLSYGYTF. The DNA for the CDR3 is TGTGCCAGCAGTTTAGGGGGTGGGGTGCTCTCTTATGGCTACACCTTC.